Below are 5 T cell receptor beta chains sequenced from a single sample in a study of T and B cells in COVID-19 patients. BIOMED2 TRB-A/B primer pools were used in multiplex TRB PCR. TCRdb used MiXCR to reprocess the multiplex PCR reads, holding one entry per CDR3 protein. The sample carries several thousand distinct CDR3 sequences, under 35% recorded once. Blood genomic DNA input for TRB amplification was 250-500 ng. The material sequenced was blood. Every receptor here comes from a human donor with active COVID-19.

This clonotype is medium-sized. This chain connects TRBV6-6 to TRBJ2-7; 9 bases fit TRBD1. Losses at the gene ends were 2 bases for V and 3 bases for J; bases not matched to a gene: 2. The CDR3 covers 14 residues. In germline, CDR1 is MNHNY, CDR2 SVGAGI (reference sequence). For the CDR3, the DNA is TGTGCCAGCAGTTACCCGGGACAGGGCTACGAGCAGTACTTC. Its protein is CASSYPGQGYEQYF.

The J gene is TRBJ2-7, the V gene TRBV21-1. TRBV21-1 is a pseudogene segment. This CDR3 has 15 residues. Here the CDR3 reads CASSKAHLESYEQYV. The CDR3 region has the DNA TGTGCCAGCAGCAAAGCGCACCTGGAATCCTACGAGCAGTACGTC.

By proportion, this clonotype is medium-sized (0.01 to 0.1%). This sequence joins TRBV19 and TRBJ2-6, with 7 bases aligning to TRBD1. CDR1 LNHDA and CDR2 SQIVND come from the germline V gene (reference sequence). V was clipped by 3 bases and J by 1 base; unmatched bases: 6. The CDR3 totals 17 residues. The CDR3 DNA is TGTGCCAGTAGTATTGGGATACAGGGGTCTGGGGCCAACGTCCTGACTTTC. Its protein product is CASSIGIQGSGANVLTF.

This clonotype was counted between two and nine times. This chain uses TRBV6-5 with TRBJ2-2; D not certain. CDR3 length: 14 residues. Germline CDR1 is MNHEY and CDR2 is SVGAGI. V lost 1 base and J 0 bases, leaving 3 bases between the germline ends. This CDR3 reads CASSYYANTGELFF. CDR3 nucleotides: TGTGCCAGCAGTTACTACGCGAACACCGGGGAGCTGTTTTTT.

The chain employs TRBV10-2 and TRBJ2-6; D is unclear. Between the trimmed V and J ends, which lost 6 bases and 2 bases, there was a span of 5 bases. This CDR3 has 13 amino acids. Germline CDR1 is WSHSY and CDR2 is SAAADI. Here the CDR3 reads CASSLAGANVLTF. The CDR3 DNA is TGCGCCAGCAGCTTAGCTGGGGCCAACGTCCTGACTTTC.